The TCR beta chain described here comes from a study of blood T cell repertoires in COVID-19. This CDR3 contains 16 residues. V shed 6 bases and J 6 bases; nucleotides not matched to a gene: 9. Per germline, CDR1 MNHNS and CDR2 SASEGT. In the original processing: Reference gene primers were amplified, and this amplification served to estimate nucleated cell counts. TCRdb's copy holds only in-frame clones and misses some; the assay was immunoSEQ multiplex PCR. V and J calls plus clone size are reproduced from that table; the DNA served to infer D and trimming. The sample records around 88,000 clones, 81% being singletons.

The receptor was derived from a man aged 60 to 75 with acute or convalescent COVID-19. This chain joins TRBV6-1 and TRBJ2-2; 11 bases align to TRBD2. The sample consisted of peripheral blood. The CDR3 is CASSERLAGNSGELFF. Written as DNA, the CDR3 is TGTGCCAGCAGCGAAAGACTAGCGGGAAATTCCGGGGAGCTGTTTTTT.